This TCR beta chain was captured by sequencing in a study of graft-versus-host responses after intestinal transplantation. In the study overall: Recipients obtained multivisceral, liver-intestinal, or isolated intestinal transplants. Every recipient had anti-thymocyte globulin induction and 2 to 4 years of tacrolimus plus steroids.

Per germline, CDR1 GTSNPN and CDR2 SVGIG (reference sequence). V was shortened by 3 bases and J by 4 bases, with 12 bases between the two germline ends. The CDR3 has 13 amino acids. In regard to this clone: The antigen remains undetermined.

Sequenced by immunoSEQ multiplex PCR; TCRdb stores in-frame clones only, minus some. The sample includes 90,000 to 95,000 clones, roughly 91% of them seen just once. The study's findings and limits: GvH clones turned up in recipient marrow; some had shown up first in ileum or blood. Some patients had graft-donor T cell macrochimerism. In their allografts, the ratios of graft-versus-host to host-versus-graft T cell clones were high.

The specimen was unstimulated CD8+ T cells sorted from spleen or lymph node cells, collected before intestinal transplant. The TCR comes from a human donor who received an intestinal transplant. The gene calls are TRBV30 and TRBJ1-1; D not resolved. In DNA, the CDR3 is TGTGCCTGGAGACCTCAACCGGGCACTGAAGCTTTCTTT. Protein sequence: CAWRPQPGTEAFF.